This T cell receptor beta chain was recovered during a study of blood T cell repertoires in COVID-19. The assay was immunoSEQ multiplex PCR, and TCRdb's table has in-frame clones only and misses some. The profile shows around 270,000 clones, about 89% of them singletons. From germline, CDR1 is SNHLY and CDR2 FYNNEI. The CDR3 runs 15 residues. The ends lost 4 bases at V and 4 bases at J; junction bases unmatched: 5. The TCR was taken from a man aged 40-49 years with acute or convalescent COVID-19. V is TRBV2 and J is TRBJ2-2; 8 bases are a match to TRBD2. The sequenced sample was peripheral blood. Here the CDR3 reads CASSAGGLGTGELFF. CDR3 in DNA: TGTGCCAGCAGTGCGGGGGGGCTTGGCACCGGGGAGCTGTTTTTT.